This T cell receptor beta chain was documented in a study of monozygotic twins with cystic fibrosis. Assay: immunoSEQ multiplex PCR; the TCRdb copy retains only in-frame clones and omits some. This sample has 8,000 to 10,000 clones, with roughly nine tenths found just once. V gave up 6 bases and J gave up 0 bases, with 11 bases separating them. Germline lookup yields CDR1 MNHNS and CDR2 SASEGT. CDR3 length equals 14 residues. The receptor's source is a boy aged 2 to 10 with cystic fibrosis. Sequencing used blood. The J gene is TRBJ1-2, the V gene TRBV6-1; D call uncertain. CDR3 region: CASRSQASNYGYTF. CDR3 bases: TGTGCCAGCAGAAGCCAGGCTTCTAACTATGGCTACACCTTC.